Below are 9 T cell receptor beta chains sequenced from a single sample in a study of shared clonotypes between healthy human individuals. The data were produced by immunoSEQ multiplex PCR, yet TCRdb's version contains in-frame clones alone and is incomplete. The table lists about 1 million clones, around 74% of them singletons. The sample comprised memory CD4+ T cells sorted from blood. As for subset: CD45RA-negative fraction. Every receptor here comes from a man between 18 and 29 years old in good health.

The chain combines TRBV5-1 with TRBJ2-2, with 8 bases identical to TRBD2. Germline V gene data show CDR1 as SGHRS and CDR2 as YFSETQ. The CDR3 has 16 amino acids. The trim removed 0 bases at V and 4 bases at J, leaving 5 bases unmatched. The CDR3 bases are TGCGCCAGCAGCTTGGAGCCGGGGGGGAGCACCGGGGAGCTGTTTTTT. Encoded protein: CASSLEPGGSTGELFF.

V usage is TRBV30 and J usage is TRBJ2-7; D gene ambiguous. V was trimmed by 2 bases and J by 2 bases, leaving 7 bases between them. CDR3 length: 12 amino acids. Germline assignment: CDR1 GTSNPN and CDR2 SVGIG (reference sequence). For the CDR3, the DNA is TGTGCCTGGAGTAAACAGACCTACGAGCAGTACTTC. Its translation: CAWSKQTYEQYF.

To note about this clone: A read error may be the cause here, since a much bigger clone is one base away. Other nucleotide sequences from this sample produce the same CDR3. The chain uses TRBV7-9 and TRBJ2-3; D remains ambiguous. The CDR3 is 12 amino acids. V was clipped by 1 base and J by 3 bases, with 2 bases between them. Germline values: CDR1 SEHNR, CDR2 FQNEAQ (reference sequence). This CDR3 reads CASSLETDTQYF. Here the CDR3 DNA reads TGTGCCAGCAGCTTAGAAACAGATACGCAGTATTTT.

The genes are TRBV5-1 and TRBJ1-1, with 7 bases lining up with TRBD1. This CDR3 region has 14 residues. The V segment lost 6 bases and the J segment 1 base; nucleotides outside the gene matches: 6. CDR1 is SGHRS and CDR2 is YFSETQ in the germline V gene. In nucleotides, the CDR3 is TGCGCCAGCAATCCCGGGACAGCGAACACTGAAGCTTTCTTT. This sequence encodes CASNPGTANTEAFF.

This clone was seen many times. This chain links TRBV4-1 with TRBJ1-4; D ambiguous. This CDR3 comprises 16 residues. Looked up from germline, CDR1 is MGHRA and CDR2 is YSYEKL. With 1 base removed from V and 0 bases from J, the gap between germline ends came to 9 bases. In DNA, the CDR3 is TGCGCCAGCAGCCAAGGAGATGGGGCAACTAATGAAAAACTGTTTTTT. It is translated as CASSQGDGATNEKLFF.

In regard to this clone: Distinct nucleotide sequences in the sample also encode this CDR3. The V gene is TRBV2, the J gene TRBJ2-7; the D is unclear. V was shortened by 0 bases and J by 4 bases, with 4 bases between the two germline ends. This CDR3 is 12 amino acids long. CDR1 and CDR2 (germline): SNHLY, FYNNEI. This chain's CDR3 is CASSEAPYEQYF. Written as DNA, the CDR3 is TGTGCCAGCAGTGAAGCTCCTTACGAGCAGTACTTC.

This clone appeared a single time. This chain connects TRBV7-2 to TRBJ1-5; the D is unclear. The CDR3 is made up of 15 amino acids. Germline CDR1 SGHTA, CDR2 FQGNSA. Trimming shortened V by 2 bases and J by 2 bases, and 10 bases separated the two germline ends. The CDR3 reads CASSLSRDGNQPQHF. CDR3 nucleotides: TGTGCCAGCAGCTTAAGTCGAGATGGCAATCAGCCCCAGCATTTT. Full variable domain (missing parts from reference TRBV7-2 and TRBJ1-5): GAGVSQSPSNKVTEKGKDVELRCDPISGHTALYWYRQSLGQGLEFLIYFQGNSAPDKSGLPSDRFSAERTGGSVSTLTIQRTQQEDSAVYLCASSLSRDGNQPQHFGDGTRLSIL.

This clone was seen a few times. CDR3 sequence reads: CASSLAARGDTQYF. The DNA of the CDR3 is TGTGCCAGCAGCTTAGCGGCCCGTGGAGATACGCAGTATTTT. The chain couples TRBV7-2 to TRBJ2-3, with no clear D. The CDR3 contains 14 residues. Germline lookup yields CDR1 SGHTA and CDR2 FQGNSA. Trimming removed 0 bases from V and 5 bases from J, with 9 bases in between.

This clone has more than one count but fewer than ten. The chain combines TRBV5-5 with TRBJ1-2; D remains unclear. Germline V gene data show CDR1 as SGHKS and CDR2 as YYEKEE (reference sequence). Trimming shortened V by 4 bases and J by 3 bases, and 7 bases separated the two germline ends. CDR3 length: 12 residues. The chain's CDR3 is CASSPGDYGYTF. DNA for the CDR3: TGTGCCAGCAGCCCGGGAGACTATGGCTACACCTTC. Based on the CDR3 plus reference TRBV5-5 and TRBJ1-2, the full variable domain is DAGVTQSPTHLIKTRGQQVTLRCSPISGHKSVSWYQQVLGQGPQFIFQYYEKEERGRGNFPDRFSARQFPNYSSELNVNALLLGDSALYLCASSPGDYGYTFGSGTRLTVV.